The 13 T cell receptor beta chains below were found in one sample sequenced in a study of response to subunit inactivated influenza vaccine. Via MiXCR, TCRdb re-called the RT-PCR reads, giving one row per CDR3 protein. The table shows about 520,000 distinct CDR3 sequences, with roughly 27% occurring only once. Sequenced material: CD4+ T cells sorted from PBMCs, taken 5 days after vaccination. The source of these receptors is a man between 45 and 60 years old who received an inactivated influenza vaccine.

The rearrangement uses TRBV7-2 and TRBJ2-7; D remains unclear. The V end was cut by 2 bases, the J end by 2 bases, with 7 bases between. The CDR3 sequence is 13 residues long. Germline V lookup: CDR1 SGHTA, CDR2 FQGNSA. CDR3 bases: TGTGCCAGCAGCTTACAGACGACCTACGAGCAGTACTTC. Amino acid sequence: CASSLQTTYEQYF.

This clonotype was recorded a few times. The rearrangement joins TRBV4-1 to TRBJ1-5, with D possibly TRBD1 on 6 matching bases. The germline V gene encodes CDR1 MGHRA and CDR2 YSYEKL. V lost 2 bases and J 1 base, leaving 12 bases between the germline ends. CDR3 length: 16 residues. CDR3 region: CASSQLGQPSNQPQHF. For the CDR3, the DNA is TGCGCCAGCAGCCAACTGGGACAACCGAGCAATCAGCCCCAGCATTTT.

This clonotype was found a few times. CDR3 residues: CASIQSSGGRGEQFF. DNA of the CDR3: TGTGCCAGCATTCAATCTAGCGGGGGGCGGGGTGAGCAGTTCTTC. This chain links TRBV12-3 or TRBV12-4 with TRBJ2-1, with 11 bases identical to TRBD2. The V and J ends lost 7 bases and 9 bases, in that order; junction bases with no gene match: 11. This CDR3 spans 15 amino acids.

This clonotype was counted at least ten times. The CDR3 bases are TGCAGCGTTGAAGGTGCGTCCCCCTACGAGCAGTACTTC. The encoded protein is CSVEGASPYEQYF. This chain joins TRBV29-1 and TRBJ2-7; D is undetermined. The CDR3 is 13 residues long. V was clipped by 1 base and J by 2 bases, with 9 bases between them. Germline loops: CDR1 SQVTM, CDR2 ANQGSEA.

This clonotype turned up a few times. This chain connects TRBV12-3 or TRBV12-4 to TRBJ1-6; D perhaps matches TRBD1 (6 bases). V was shortened by 3 bases and J by 8 bases, with 11 bases between the two germline ends. The CDR3 covers 14 residues. This CDR3 reads CASSFGGRDSPLHF. CDR3 in DNA: TGTGCCAGCAGTTTTGGGGGCCGGGATTCACCCCTCCACTTT.

In this sample, this clonotype turned up many times. V and J are TRBV12-3 or TRBV12-4 and TRBJ2-7; TRBD1 aligns across 8 bases. J was trimmed by 5 bases and V by 7 bases; bases with no gene match: 7. The CDR3 sequence is 13 residues long. The CDR3 DNA is TGTGCCAGCACACGGACAGGGCCCCACGAGCAGTACTTC. Amino acid sequence: CASTRTGPHEQYF.

CDR3 sequence (DNA): TGCAGTGCCAAAAGGGTATCAGGGACTGAAGCTTTCTTT. It is translated as CSAKRVSGTEAFF. V usage is TRBV20-1 and J usage is TRBJ1-1; D is perhaps TRBD1 (5 bases). V gave up 6 bases and J gave up 5 bases, with 16 bases separating them. The CDR3 spans 13 residues. Germline values: CDR1 DFQATT, CDR2 SNEGSKA (reference sequence).

This chain uses TRBV5-4 with TRBJ1-1; TRBD1 matches 7 bases. J lost 5 bases, V lost 4 bases, and 5 bases had no gene match. The CDR3 totals 13 residues. Germline-derived CDR1 and CDR2 are SGHNT and YYREEE (reference sequence). The CDR3: CASSMTGKTEAFF. The CDR3 nucleotides read TGTGCCAGCAGCATGACAGGGAAGACTGAAGCTTTCTTT.

The V gene is TRBV11-2, the J gene TRBJ2-1; TRBD2 agrees at 8 bases. The V gene's germline CDR1 is SGHAT and CDR2 FQNNGV. V trimming: 6 bases; J trimming: 8 bases; junction bases outside the gene matches: 12. The CDR3 runs to 15 residues. This CDR3 reads CASRQSQGLGYEQFF. CDR3 in DNA: TGTGCCAGCAGGCAGAGCCAGGGACTAGGATATGAGCAGTTCTTC.

This clonotype has just a few counts. The chain is built from TRBV7-9 and TRBJ2-1; either TRBD1 or TRBD2 may supply D (7 bases each). The CDR3 sequence is 16 residues long. The germline V gene encodes CDR1 SEHNR and CDR2 FQNEAQ (reference sequence). V was clipped by 6 bases and J by 3 bases, with 18 bases between them. The chain's CDR3 is CASSTHQGGNYNEQFF. CDR3 DNA sequence: TGTGCCAGCAGTACTCACCAGGGGGGGAACTACAATGAGCAGTTCTTC.

Only a few counts were recorded for this clonotype. The chain's CDR3 is CASSNGVGNNEQFF. CDR3 coding DNA: TGTGCCAGCAGTAATGGGGTCGGCAACAATGAGCAGTTCTTC. The genes are TRBV12-3 or TRBV12-4 and TRBJ2-1; D gene ambiguous. The CDR3 totals 14 residues. Trimming shortened V by 5 bases and J by 5 bases, and 13 bases separated the two germline ends.

The gene calls are TRBV6-2 or TRBV6-3 and TRBJ2-2, with D possibly matching TRBD1 (5 bases). This CDR3 region has 12 residues. Germline V gene lookup returns CDR1 MNHEY and CDR2 SVGEGT. The V end lost 8 bases, the J end lost 6 bases, and 10 bases lay between the germline ends. CDR3 DNA sequence: TGTGCCAGCGCCAGGGTCGCCGGGGAGCTGTTTTTT. This codes for CASARVAGELFF.

This clonotype was counted only a few times. The V call is TRBV21-1, the J call TRBJ2-7; the table gives TRBD1 as D, unverified against the DNA. TRBV21-1 has pseudogene status. The CDR3 covers 14 residues. CDR3 in DNA: TGTGCCAGCAGCCCCCCGGACAGGGGCCACGAGCAGTACTTC. As protein: CASSPPDRGHEQYF.